This paragraph covers one T cell receptor (beta chain) sequence. TCRdb keeps only in-frame clones here, not all; method: immunoSEQ multiplex PCR. Of 35,000 to 45,000 clones listed, around 90% were seen once; the top ten hold roughly 1.9%. This sample is part of a study of T cell changes during pregnancy in multiple sclerosis. V shed 3 bases, J shed 7 bases, and the junction held 15 bases outside the gene matches. This CDR3 contains 16 residues. Germline CDR1 reads KGHSH; CDR2 reads LQKENI. The sequencing here drew on CD4+ T cells from peripheral blood mononuclear cells, taken after pregnancy. This chain joins TRBV18 and TRBJ2-7; TRBD2 agrees at 7 bases. The clonotype was recovered from a female donor in good health, enrolled as a control in a pregnancy study. CDR3 residues: CASSPAGRGRLREQYF. CDR3 sequence (DNA): TGTGCCAGCTCACCGGCGGGGCGGGGGAGACTACGGGAGCAGTACTTC. The variable domain in full, with the rest retrieved from reference TRBV18 and TRBJ2-7, is NAGVMQNPRHLVRRRGQEARLRCSPMKGHSHVYWYRQLPEEGLKFMVYLQKENIIDESGMPKERFSAEFPKEGPSILRIQQVVRGDSAAYFCASSPAGRGRLREQYFGPGTRLTVT.